This TCR beta chain was captured by sequencing in a study of blood T cell repertoires in COVID-19. Study at large: The study drew acute and convalescent COVID-19 samples from the United States, Italy and Spain. Sources were T cells, B-cell-depleted T cells, or PBMCs; the material itself was cDNA or gDNA.

Original methodology: Nucleated cell number was recorded as an estimate derived from reference gene primer amplification. Sequenced by immunoSEQ multiplex PCR; TCRdb stores in-frame clones only, minus some. Clone size and the V and J calls come from that table; the DNA yielded D and trimming. Of roughly 250,000 clones detected, 75% to 90% appear once; the ten largest clones hold under 0.95%. Germline trimming cut 4 bases from V and 3 bases from J; bases unmatched to any gene: 6. The CDR3 spans 16 residues. CDR1 and CDR2 from the germline V gene are LGHDT and YNNKEL (reference sequence). The TCR originated in a man between 25 and 39 years old with acute or convalescent COVID-19. V usage is TRBV3-1 (or the pseudogene TRBV3-2) and J usage is TRBJ1-6; 7 nucleotides match TRBD1. The sample comprised peripheral blood. CDR3 nucleotide sequence: TGTGCCAGCAGCCCGACCGGGACAGTCTATAATTCACCCCTCCACTTT. Its protein is CASSPTGTVYNSPLHF.